This record concerns one T cell receptor beta chain sequence. This clone was recorded once. There is no known antigen for this receptor. No per-base quality is available; no much larger clone lies one base away. The germline V gene specifies SGHDT as CDR1 and YYEEEE as CDR2. Including the terminal cysteine and phenylalanine, the CDR3 comprises 16 residues. Kept here is only the CDR3 DNA, which spans 48 bases and is read in frame from base 1. V has 4 bases trimmed and J has 5 bases trimmed; junction bases matching no gene number 14. This sample was taken from a study of shared clonotypes between healthy human individuals (dated by TCRdb to the early 2020s). At the level of the whole study: A couple of women and a few men aged 18 to 49 years were included in the cohort. For each donor, CD4 naive and CD4 memory were each run on three plates, CD8 naive on two plates, and CD8 memory on one plate. The study deeply sequenced blood TCR repertoires of several healthy adults to estimate repertoire size and the extent of clonotype sharing between individuals. Libraries were prepared and TCR repertoires were sequenced by different laboratories using diverse techniques, in order to increase sequencing depth and limit assay-specific biases. Between about 0.8 and 8.9 billion PBMCs per donor were obtained by leukapheresis. Summary of the overall study and its limitations: Larger estimated clonotype richness was generally found for naive subsets than for memory subsets. Because the study included only a small number of donors, the genetic and exposure-history diversity represented was limited. Based on pairwise subsampling, the degree of clonotype sharing among donors was expected to be affected by sequencing depth. Only blood was sampled, and tissue TCR repertoires likely differ from those in blood. Rarefaction of sorted-subset datasets indicated incomplete sequencing despite the large sequencing depth. When a handful of donors were compared, the shared fraction of clonotypes was around 4.6% for naive CD4, roughly 3.4% for naive CD8, 2% to 2.5% for memory CD4, and around 0.4% for memory CD8. Compared with non-shared clonotypes, the clonotypes found in all four sorted-subset donors had higher generation probabilities.

CD8 naive samples were CD45RO-negative cells positively selected for CCR7, giving a CD45RA+CCR7+ population that excluded TemRA cells. Donors were healthy HIV-negative adults with no recently reported acute infections or vaccinations. Only Caucasian adults living in Nashville, Tennessee, USA were represented among the donors. Blood was collected by leukapheresis, and PBMCs were isolated by Ficoll-Histopaque density gradient centrifugation and then cryopreserved in liquid nitrogen vapor phase. Analytical flow cytometry was used to check the purity and quantity of every magnetically sorted T cell population. Each sorted fraction had its genomic DNA isolated and then quantified by UV absorbance on a Nanodrop 2000c. TCR CDR3 regions were amplified from genomic DNA by multiplex PCR using the deep immunoSEQ assay. Extracted genomic DNA from each cell subset was distributed evenly across all wells of several immunoSEQ 96-well plates, and each plate was treated as a replicate. For sorted subsets, each replicate PCR was loaded with approximately 200 ng genomic DNA, equivalent to some 27,000 T cell genomes. Purified libraries were measured with a Qubit 3.0 fluorometer, size-checked on a Bioanalyzer 2100, and measured again with the KAPA Library Quantification kit. Every immunoSEQ 96-well plate was sequenced on a dedicated single-read 150-cycle Illumina NextSeq 550 flow cell. The paper's data handling went like this. Because the immunoSEQ output included only junctional sequences and no quality scores, the filtering could not be the same as the filtering used for full-length reads. Sequences were annotated with PyIR, a Python wrapper for IgBLAST v1.9, and V/J genes and CDR3 were assigned using IMGT germline references. Reads with weak V/J assignments (E-value above 1e-6), missing CDR3, stop codons, out-of-frame junctions, or ambiguous translated residues were removed. A V3J clonotype was defined by an identical inferred V gene, J gene, and CDR3 amino acid sequence. Percentage overlap between repertoires was calculated by dividing the number of shared unique clonotypes by the size of the smaller repertoire. Richness of each repertoire was evaluated using RTK rarefaction, the Chao1 estimator, and Recon v2.1 estimates of unobserved clonotypes. For all TCRbeta clonotypes obtained by the gDNA method from a handful of donors, generation probabilities were computed with OLGA. TCRdb took this table from immuneACCESS and kept in-frame rearrangements with V and J called. Such tables lack part of the clones; where checked against another copy, unresolved V genes explain under half of the gap, and the rest is unexplained. That table is the source of V, J and clone size, and D and trimming were worked out from the DNA. Counted in this sample were over 2 million clones; approximately 94% of them appeared once. The ten largest clones capture roughly 1.1% of the sample.

The source is a man aged 18 to 29 in good health. The sequenced sample consisted of naive CD8+ T cells sorted from blood. What this sample's cell subset or site label stands for: CD45RA+CCR7+. The sequence links TRBV5-6 to TRBJ1-1; 7 junctional bases match TRBD1. CDR3 sequence: CASSHTRIARGTEAFF. The bases are TGTGCCAGCAGCCACACTCGGATCGCCAGGGGGACTGAAGCTTTCTTT.